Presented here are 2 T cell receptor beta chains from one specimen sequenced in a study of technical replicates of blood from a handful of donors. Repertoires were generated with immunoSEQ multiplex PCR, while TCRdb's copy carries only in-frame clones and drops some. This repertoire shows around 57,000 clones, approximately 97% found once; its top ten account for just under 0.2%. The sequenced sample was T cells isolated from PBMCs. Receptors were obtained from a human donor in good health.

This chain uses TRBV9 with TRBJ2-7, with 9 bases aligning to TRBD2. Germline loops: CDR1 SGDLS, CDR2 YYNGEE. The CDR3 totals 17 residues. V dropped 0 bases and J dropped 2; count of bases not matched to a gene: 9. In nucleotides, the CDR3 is TGTGCCAGCAGCGTAGCTGATAGCGGGAGTCTGACCTACGAGCAGTACTTC. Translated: CASSVADSGSLTYEQYF.

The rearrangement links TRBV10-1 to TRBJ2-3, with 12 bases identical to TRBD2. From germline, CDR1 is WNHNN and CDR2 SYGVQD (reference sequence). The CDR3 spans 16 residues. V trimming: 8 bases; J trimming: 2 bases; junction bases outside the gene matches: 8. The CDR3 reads CASLTSGSGFTDTQYF. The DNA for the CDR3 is TGCGCCAGCTTGACTAGCGGGAGCGGATTCACAGATACGCAGTATTTT.